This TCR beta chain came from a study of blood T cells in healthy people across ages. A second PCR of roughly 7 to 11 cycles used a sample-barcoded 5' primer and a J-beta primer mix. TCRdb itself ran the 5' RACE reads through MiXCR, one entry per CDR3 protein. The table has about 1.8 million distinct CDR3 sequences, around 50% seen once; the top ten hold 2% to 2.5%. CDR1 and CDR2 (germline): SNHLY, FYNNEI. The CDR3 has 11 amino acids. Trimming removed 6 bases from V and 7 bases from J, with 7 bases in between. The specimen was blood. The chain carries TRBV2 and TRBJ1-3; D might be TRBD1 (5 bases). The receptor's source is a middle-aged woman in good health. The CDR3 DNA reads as TGTGCCAGCAGCGGGGGGAACACCATATATTTT. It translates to CASSGGNTIYF.